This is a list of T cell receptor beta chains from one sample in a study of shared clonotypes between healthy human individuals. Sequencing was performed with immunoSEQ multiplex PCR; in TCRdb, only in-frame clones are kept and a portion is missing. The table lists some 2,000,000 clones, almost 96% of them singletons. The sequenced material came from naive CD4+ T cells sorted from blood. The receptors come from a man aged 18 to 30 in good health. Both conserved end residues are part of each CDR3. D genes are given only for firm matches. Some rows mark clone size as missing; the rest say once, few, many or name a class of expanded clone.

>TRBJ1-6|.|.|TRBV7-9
CASSLGESSYNSPLHF
TGTGCCAGCAGCTTAGGAGAGAGCTCCTATAATTCACCCCTCCACTTT
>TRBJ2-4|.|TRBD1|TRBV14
CASSQLGQGVAKNIQYF
TGTGCCAGCAGCCAACTTGGACAGGGGGTGGCCAAAAACATTCAGTACTTC
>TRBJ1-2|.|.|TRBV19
CASSTSGYGYTF
TGTGCCAGTAGTACATCGGGTTATGGCTACACCTTC
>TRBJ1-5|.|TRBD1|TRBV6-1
CASSETGGSQPQHF
TGTGCCAGCAGTGAAACAGGGGGGAGTCAGCCCCAGCATTTT
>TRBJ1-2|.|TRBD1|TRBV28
CASRGQGYGYTF
TGTGCCAGCAGGGGACAGGGCTATGGCTACACCTTC
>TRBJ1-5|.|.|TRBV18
CASSPFADRSNQPQHF
TGTGCCAGCTCACCATTCGCCGACAGGAGTAATCAGCCCCAGCATTTT
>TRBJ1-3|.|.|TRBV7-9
CASSLPGSWNTIYF
TGTGCCAGCAGCTTACCAGGGTCGTGGAACACCATATATTTT
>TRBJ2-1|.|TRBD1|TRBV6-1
CASPISGTGYNEQFF
TGTGCCAGCCCGATTTCCGGGACAGGCTACAATGAGCAGTTCTTC
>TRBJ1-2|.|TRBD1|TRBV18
CASSPQGTGMNGYTF
TGTGCCAGCTCACCTCAAGGGACAGGGATGAATGGCTACACCTTC
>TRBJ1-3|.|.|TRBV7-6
CASSLGDPSGNTIYF
TGTGCCAGCAGCTTAGGGGACCCCTCTGGAAACACCATATATTTT
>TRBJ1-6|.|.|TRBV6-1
CASSEQDRDSPLHF
TGTGCCAGCAGTGAACAAGACCGGGATTCACCCCTCCACTTT
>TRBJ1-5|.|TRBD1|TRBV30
CAWSVGTGKYDQPQHF
TGTGCCTGGAGTGTAGGGACAGGGAAGTACGATCAGCCCCAGCATTTT
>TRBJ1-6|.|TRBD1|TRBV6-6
CASSYLGQSNSPLHF
TGTGCCAGCAGTTACTTGGGACAGAGTAATTCACCCCTCCACTTT
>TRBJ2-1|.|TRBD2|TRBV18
CASSPPASGSSYNEQFF
TGTGCCAGCTCACCACCCGCTAGCGGGAGCTCCTACAATGAGCAGTTCTTC
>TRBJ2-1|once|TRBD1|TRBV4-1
CASSQAGTGVNEQFF
TGCGCCAGCAGCCAAGCCGGGACAGGGGTCAATGAGCAGTTCTTC
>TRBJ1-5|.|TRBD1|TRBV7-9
CASSLTGDHQPQHF
TGTGCCAGCAGCTTAACAGGGGATCATCAGCCCCAGCATTTT
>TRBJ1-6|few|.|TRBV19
CASSIFFASSYNSPLHF
TGTGCCAGTAGTATCTTCTTCGCGAGCTCCTATAATTCACCCCTCCACTTT
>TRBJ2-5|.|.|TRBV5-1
CASSFGDGIQETQYF
TGCGCCAGCAGCTTTGGAGACGGTATCCAAGAGACCCAGTACTTC
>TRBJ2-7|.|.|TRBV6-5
CASSRGSSEQYF
TGTGCCAGCAGTCGGGGCAGTAGCGAGCAGTACTTC
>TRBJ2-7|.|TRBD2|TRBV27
CASRHLAGGPYEQYF
TGTGCCAGCAGGCATCTAGCGGGGGGCCCCTACGAGCAGTACTTC
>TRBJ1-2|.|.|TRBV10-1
CAGRGRTGNYGYTF
TGCGCCGGCCGTGGCCGCACAGGGAACTATGGCTACACCTTC
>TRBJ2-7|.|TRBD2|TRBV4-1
CASSRLAGDPWEQYF
TGCGCCAGCAGCCGCCTAGCGGGGGACCCTTGGGAGCAGTACTTC
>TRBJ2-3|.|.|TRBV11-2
CASSSGPEADTQYF
TGTGCCAGCAGCTCGGGACCTGAGGCAGATACGCAGTATTTT
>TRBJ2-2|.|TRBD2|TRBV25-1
CASQRGGTGELFF
TGTGCCAGCCAGCGGGGGGGCACCGGGGAGCTGTTTTTT